This T cell receptor beta chain appears in the sequencing data of a study of T cell responses to AZD1222 COVID-19 vaccine. This CDR3 contains 16 residues. The V gene lost 0 bases and the J gene lost 1 base, with 12 bases spanning the gap. Germline V lookup: CDR1 KGHSH, CDR2 LQKENI. Notes on this clone: Its antigen is not identified.

Study observations and caveats: Only after the peak T cell response were repertoires sampled. Spike was spanned by vaccine-associated CD4 TCRs, with dominance at 160-218 and 743-854. Baseline seropositivity occurred in only a handful of AZD1222 recipients.

Using immunoSEQ multiplex PCR, the repertoire was profiled, and TCRdb retains in-frame clones only, with some absent. The sample shows around 150,000 clones, 80% to 95% of them seen only once. The source of this sequence is an adult who received the AZD1222 COVID-19 vaccine. The sample here was peripheral blood, taken 28 days after the second AZD1222 dose. This rearrangement joins TRBV18 to TRBJ1-1, with a weak D call TRBD1 (5 bases). The chain's CDR3 is CASSPPLGQGNTEAFF. The DNA for the CDR3 is TGTGCCAGCTCACCACCGCTCGGGCAGGGGAACACTGAAGCTTTCTTT.